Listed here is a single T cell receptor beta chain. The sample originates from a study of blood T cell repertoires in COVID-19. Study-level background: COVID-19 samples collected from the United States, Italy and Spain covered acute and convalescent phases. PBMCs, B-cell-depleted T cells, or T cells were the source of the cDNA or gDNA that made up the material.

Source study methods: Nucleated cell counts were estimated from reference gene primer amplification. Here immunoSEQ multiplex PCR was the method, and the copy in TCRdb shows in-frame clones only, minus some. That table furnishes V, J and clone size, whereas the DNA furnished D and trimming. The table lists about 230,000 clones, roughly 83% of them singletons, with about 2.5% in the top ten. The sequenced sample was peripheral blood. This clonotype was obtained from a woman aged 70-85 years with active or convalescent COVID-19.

The CDR3 DNA reads TGTGCCAGCTCTAAGTACAATGAGCAGTTCTTC. Translation: CASSKYNEQFF. The chain links TRBV5-4 to TRBJ2-1; D gene uncertain. Trimming removed 7 bases from V and 4 bases from J, with 6 bases in between. The CDR3 length is 11 residues. Germline V gene sequence: CDR1 SGHNT, CDR2 YYREEE (reference sequence).